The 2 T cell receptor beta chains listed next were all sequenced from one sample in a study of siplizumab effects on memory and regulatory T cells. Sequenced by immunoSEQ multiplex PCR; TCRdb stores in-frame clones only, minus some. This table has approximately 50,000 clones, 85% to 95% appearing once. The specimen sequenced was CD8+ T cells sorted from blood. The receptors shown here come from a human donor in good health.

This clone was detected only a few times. CDR3 protein: CASSLEGNNLNTEAFF. Written as DNA, the CDR3 is TGCGCCAGCAGCCTAGAAGGTAACAATTTGAACACTGAAGCTTTCTTT. The chain employs TRBV4-3 and TRBJ1-1, with D unresolved. The germline CDR1 and CDR2 sequences are LGHNA and YSLEER. CDR3 size: 16 residues. V was clipped by 4 bases and J by 0 bases, with 15 bases between them.

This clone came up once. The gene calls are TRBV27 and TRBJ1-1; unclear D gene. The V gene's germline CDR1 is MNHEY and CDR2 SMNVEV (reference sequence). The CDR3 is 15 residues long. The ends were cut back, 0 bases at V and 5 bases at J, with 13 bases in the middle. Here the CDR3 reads CASSLSSRYGTEAFF. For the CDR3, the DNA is TGTGCCAGCAGTTTATCTTCCAGGTACGGGACTGAAGCTTTCTTT.